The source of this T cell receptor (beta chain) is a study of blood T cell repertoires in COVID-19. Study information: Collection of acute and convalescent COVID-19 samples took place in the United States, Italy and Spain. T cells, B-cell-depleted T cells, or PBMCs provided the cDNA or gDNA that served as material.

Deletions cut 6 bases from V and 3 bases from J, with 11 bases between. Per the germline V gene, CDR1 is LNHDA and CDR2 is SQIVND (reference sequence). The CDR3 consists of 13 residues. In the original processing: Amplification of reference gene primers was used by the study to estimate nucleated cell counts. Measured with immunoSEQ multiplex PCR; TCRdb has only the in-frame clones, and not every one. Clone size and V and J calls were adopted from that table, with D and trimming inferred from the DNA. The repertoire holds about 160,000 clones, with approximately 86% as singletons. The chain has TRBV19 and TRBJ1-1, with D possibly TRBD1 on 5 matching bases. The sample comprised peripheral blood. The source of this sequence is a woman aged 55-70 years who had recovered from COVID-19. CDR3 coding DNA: TGTGCCAGTAGCAGGACATACGACACTGAAGCTTTCTTT. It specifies CASSRTYDTEAFF.